Each of the 26 T cell receptor beta chains below was sequenced from the same sample in a study of OX40 agonist ivuxolimab in advanced cancers. Repertoires were generated with immunoSEQ multiplex PCR, while TCRdb's copy carries only in-frame clones and drops some. Of some 10,000 clones detected, around three quarters appear once; the ten largest clones hold under 25%. Source: CD4+ or CD8+ T cells sorted from blood, taken in a trial of the OX40 agonist ivuxolimab. Receptor source: an adult with an advanced solid tumor such as melanoma, head and neck, liver or kidney cancer.

The rearrangement uses TRBV7-8 and TRBJ2-1; 8 nucleotides line up with TRBD2. The CDR3 length is 18 residues. CDR1 and CDR2 from the germline V gene are SGHVS and FQNEAQ. V dropped 3 bases and J dropped 1; count of bases not matched to a gene: 11. The CDR3 DNA follows: TGTGCCAGCAGCTTCCCCGCTAGCGGGCATGGTTCCTACAATGAGCAGTTCTTC. Protein product: CASSFPASGHGSYNEQFF.

The CDR3 sequence is CASSLGDLGKRKLFF. DNA for the CDR3: TGTGCCAGCAGCTTAGGGGACCTCGGGAAAAGGAAACTGTTTTTT. This chain links TRBV7-9 with TRBJ1-4; tentative D call: TRBD1 (5 bases). Trimming took off 1 base at V and 11 bases at J, with 17 bases between the two ends. The CDR3 contains 15 residues. Germline lookup yields CDR1 SEHNR and CDR2 FQNEAQ (reference sequence).

The V gene is TRBV7-8, the J gene TRBJ1-4, with 10 bases that match TRBD1. The ends lost 5 bases at V and 7 bases at J; junction bases unmatched: 10. From germline, CDR1 is SGHVS and CDR2 FQNEAQ. The CDR3 is made up of 16 amino acids. This CDR3 reads CASSPRAGTGAEKLFF. CDR3 coding DNA: TGTGCCAGCAGCCCCCGGGCCGGGACAGGGGCTGAAAAACTGTTTTTT.

The chain carries TRBV27 and TRBJ1-2, with D maybe TRBD1 (5 bases). Germline lookup yields CDR1 MNHEY and CDR2 SMNVEV (reference sequence). Trimming took off 5 bases at V and 4 bases at J, with 17 bases between the two ends. The CDR3 has 15 residues. The CDR3 reads CASSPSGHRGYGYTF. CDR3 bases: TGTGCCAGCAGTCCTAGTGGGCATAGGGGCTATGGCTACACCTTC.

V gene TRBV11-1 combines with J gene TRBJ2-7; D assignment may be TRBD1 or TRBD2 (5 bases each). Germline V gives CDR1 SGHAT, CDR2 FQDESV (reference sequence). The V and J ends lost 3 bases and 2 bases respectively, with 11 bases between them. The CDR3 runs to 14 residues. The CDR3 DNA reads as TGTGCCAGCAGCTTCCGGGACCCGGCCTACGAGCAGTACTTC. Protein product: CASSFRDPAYEQYF.

The J gene is TRBJ2-7, the V gene TRBV4-1; D remains unclear. From germline, CDR1 is MGHRA and CDR2 YSYEKL. This CDR3 spans 15 amino acids. Trimming cost V 1 base and J 2 bases, with 12 bases left between them. CDR3 sequence (DNA): TGCGCCAGCAGCCAAGGATTGGCACGGGCCTACGAGCAGTACTTC. Translating gives CASSQGLARAYEQYF.

The chain combines TRBV29-1 with TRBJ1-2; D is ambiguous. The length of the CDR3 is 12 residues. Trimming took off 1 base at V and 1 base at J, with 4 bases between the two ends. The germline V gene encodes CDR1 SQVTM and CDR2 ANQGSEA. The CDR3 is CSVEADNYGYTF. The CDR3 DNA sequence: TGCAGCGTTGAAGCTGATAACTATGGCTACACCTTC.

This chain links TRBV19 with TRBJ2-2; weak D call: TRBD2 (5 bases). Germline loops: CDR1 LNHDA, CDR2 SQIVND (reference sequence). This CDR3 has 12 amino acids. Trimming stripped 5 bases from V and 5 bases from J, with 6 bases between. The CDR3 bases are TGTGCCAGTAGTCGCGGGACCGGGGAGCTGTTTTTT. Translated, it gives CASSRGTGELFF.

For the CDR3, the DNA is TGTGCCAGCAGCTTACCACAAGAGGGGCCCTACGAGCAGTACTTC. Residues: CASSLPQEGPYEQYF. The chain employs TRBV11-2 and TRBJ2-7; the D call may be TRBD1 or TRBD2 (5 bases each). The CDR3 extends over 15 amino acids. V lost 2 bases and J 2 bases, leaving 13 bases between the germline ends. Germline V gene data show CDR1 as SGHAT and CDR2 as FQNNGV.

This clone appeared once. The chain combines TRBV9 with TRBJ2-3; D unclear. The germline gives CDR1 SGDLS, CDR2 YYNGEE. Trimming took 0 bases from V and 3 from J, leaving 2 bases between them. The CDR3 totals 12 residues. The CDR3 DNA follows: TGTGCCAGCAGCGTAGATACAGATACGCAGTATTTT. As protein: CASSVDTDTQYF.

The chain couples TRBV4-2 to TRBJ2-1; D is possibly TRBD2 (6 bases). This CDR3 has 16 amino acids. Germline assignment: CDR1 LGHNA and CDR2 YNFKEQ. V was trimmed by 0 bases and J by 3 bases, leaving 12 bases between them. This CDR3 is CASSQERASVYNEQFF. CDR3 nucleotides: TGTGCCAGCAGCCAAGAGAGGGCTAGCGTCTACAATGAGCAGTTCTTC.

The J gene is TRBJ1-2, the V gene TRBV29-1; the D gene is possibly TRBD1 (5 bases). The V end was cut by 1 base, the J end by 2 bases, with 5 bases between. Germline assignment: CDR1 SQVTM and CDR2 ANQGSEA. The CDR3 spans 12 residues. CDR3 protein: CSVEAGNYGYTF. The CDR3 DNA is TGCAGCGTTGAAGCAGGGAACTATGGCTACACCTTC. The variable domain in full, completed from reference TRBV29-1 and TRBJ1-2, reads SAVISQKPSRDICQRGTSLTIQCQVDSQVTMMFWYRQQPGQSLTLIATANQGSEATYESGFVIDKFPISRPNLTFSTLTVSNMSPEDSSIYLCSVEAGNYGYTFGSGTRLTVV.

V and J are TRBV9 and TRBJ2-3, with a possible D match to TRBD2 (6 bases). Trimming removed 0 bases from V and 8 bases from J, with 19 bases in between. This CDR3 is built from 16 residues. Germline V gene data show CDR1 as SGDLS and CDR2 as YYNGEE. The CDR3 region has the DNA TGTGCCAGCAGCGTAGATGGCCGACCCGGGGGTGGTACGCAGTATTTT. This sequence encodes CASSVDGRPGGGTQYF.

This clone was seen only once. The CDR3 region is CASSYTSGSTDTQYF. In DNA, the CDR3 is TGTGCCAGCAGCTATACTAGCGGGAGTACAGATACGCAGTATTTT. The V and J genes are TRBV7-2 and TRBJ2-3, with 11 bases identical to TRBD2. In germline, CDR1 is SGHTA, CDR2 FQGNSA. The CDR3 loop spans 15 amino acids. V shed 4 bases and J 3 bases; nucleotides not matched to a gene: 3.

This sequence joins TRBV14 and TRBJ2-1; 10 positions match TRBD2. Per the germline V gene, CDR1 is SGHDN and CDR2 is FVKESK. J was trimmed by 2 bases and V by 5 bases; bases with no gene match: 6. This CDR3 is 16 amino acids long. The CDR3 is CASSETGLAAYNEQFF. The DNA of the CDR3 is TGTGCCAGCAGCGAAACCGGACTAGCGGCCTACAATGAGCAGTTCTTC.

This sequence joins TRBV28 and TRBJ2-2; 7 nucleotides match TRBD1. The V and J ends lost 11 bases and 4 bases, in that order; junction bases with no gene match: 10. Germline CDR1 and CDR2: MDHEN and SYDVKM. The CDR3 length is 14 residues. This CDR3 reads CAGKDRVPTGELFF. CDR3 DNA sequence: TGTGCCGGTAAAGACAGGGTCCCCACCGGGGAGCTGTTTTTT. Full variable domain (outside the CDR3, taken from reference TRBV28 and TRBJ2-2): DVKVTQSSRYLVKRTGEKVFLECVQDMDHENMFWYRQDPGLGLRLIYFSYDVKMKEKGDIPEGYSVSREKKERFSLILESASTNQTSMYLCAGKDRVPTGELFFGEGSRLTVL.

This rearrangement joins TRBV11-2 to TRBJ1-1, with D possibly matching TRBD1 (5 bases). Trimming left V 2 bases short and J 4 bases short, with 14 bases between. The germline CDR1 and CDR2 sequences are SGHAT and FQNNGV. This CDR3 region has 15 residues. The CDR3 DNA sequence: TGTGCCAGCAGCTTATTCGGGGACCTGGGCACTGAAGCTTTCTTT. Amino acids: CASSLFGDLGTEAFF.

V and J are TRBV7-9 and TRBJ2-7; TRBD2 might be the D (6 bases). V was trimmed by 4 bases and J by 5 bases, leaving 12 bases between them. The V gene's germline CDR1 is SEHNR and CDR2 FQNEAQ (reference sequence). The CDR3 contains 13 residues. DNA of the CDR3: TGTGCCAGCAGCTCAGGCCCTAGCGACGAGCAGTACTTC. Translating it yields CASSSGPSDEQYF.

The CDR3 DNA reads as TGTGCCTTCACGACTAGCGGGACCGGGGAGCTGTTTTTT. This gives the protein CAFTTSGTGELFF. This rearrangement joins TRBV30 to TRBJ2-2, with 10 bases lining up with TRBD2. Per germline, CDR1 GTSNPN and CDR2 SVGIG (reference sequence). There are 13 residues in the CDR3. Unmatched junction bases numbered 4, after V lost 7 bases and J lost 5 bases.

V gene TRBV11-2 combines with J gene TRBJ2-3, with 10 nucleotides matching TRBD1. Germline V gene sequence: CDR1 SGHAT, CDR2 FQNNGV. V was clipped by 5 bases and J by 4 bases; unmatched bases: 3. The CDR3 spans 14 residues. The chain's CDR3 is CASSPGQGSDTQYF. The CDR3 DNA sequence: TGTGCCAGCAGCCCGGGACAGGGGTCAGATACGCAGTATTTT. The whole variable domain, filled in from reference TRBV11-2 and TRBJ2-3, reads EAGVAQSPRYKIIEKRQSVAFWCNPISGHATLYWYQQILGQGPKLLIQFQNNGVVDDSQLPKDRFSAERLKGVDSTLKIQPAKLEDSAVYLCASSPGQGSDTQYFGPGTRLTVL.

The chain carries TRBV28 and TRBJ2-1, with TRBD1 matching 12 bases. Germline V gene data show CDR1 as MDHEN and CDR2 as SYDVKM. The CDR3 is 17 amino acids. With V trimmed by 3 bases and J by 8 bases, 11 bases remained unmatched. For the CDR3, the DNA is TGTGCCAGCAGTTTTGGTGTGGGGACAGGGGGCTGGGATGAGCAGTTCTTC. Its protein product is CASSFGVGTGGWDEQFF. Combining the CDR3 with reference TRBV28 and TRBJ2-1 gives the whole variable domain DVKVTQSSRYLVKRTGEKVFLECVQDMDHENMFWYRQDPGLGLRLIYFSYDVKMKEKGDIPEGYSVSREKKERFSLILESASTNQTSMYLCASSFGVGTGGWDEQFFGPGTRLTVL.

The rearrangement joins TRBV15 to TRBJ2-1, with 10 bases matching TRBD2. After removal of 0 bases from V and 8 bases from J, the junction contained 10 bases not matched to a gene. The CDR3 spans 17 residues. CDR1 is LNHNV and CDR2 is YYDKDF in the germline V gene (reference sequence). CDR3 in DNA: TGTGCCACCAGCAGAGATCTAGAGTCTAGCGGGAGAGATGAGCAGTTCTTC. Translated, it gives CATSRDLESSGRDEQFF.

In this sample, this clone is medium-sized. This chain joins TRBV6-4 and TRBJ2-3; D gene ambiguous. The CDR3 covers 16 residues. With 0 bases removed from V and 0 bases from J, the gap between germline ends came to 10 bases. CDR1 and CDR2 from the germline V gene are MRHNA and SNTAGT. For the CDR3, the DNA is TGTGCCAGCAGTGACTCGGTCCAGCAAAGCACAGATACGCAGTATTTT. Translating it yields CASSDSVQQSTDTQYF.

This rearrangement joins TRBV11-2 to TRBJ2-1; D unclear. The V gene's germline CDR1 is SGHAT and CDR2 FQNNGV. The CDR3 length is 11 residues. The ends were cut back, 5 bases at V and 9 bases at J, with 8 bases in the middle. As DNA, the CDR3 is TGTGCCAGCAGCCCTTCCGGTGAGCAGTTCTTC. It codes for CASSPSGEQFF.

The DNA for the CDR3 is TGCGCCAGCAGCCGGGTAGCGGGAATTACGGGCAATGAGCAGTTCTTC. Translation gives CASSRVAGITGNEQFF. The genes are TRBV4-1 and TRBJ2-1; 8 bases are shared with TRBD2. Germline V gene data show CDR1 as MGHRA and CDR2 as YSYEKL. The CDR3 sequence is 16 residues long. The junction had 11 bases not matched to a gene; V was cut back by 4 bases and J by 6 bases.

V and J are TRBV12-5 and TRBJ1-2; tentative D call: TRBD1 (5 bases). Germline assignment: CDR1 LGHNT and CDR2 FRNRAP. This CDR3 comprises 13 residues. V shed 6 bases and J shed 8 bases, with 16 bases lying between them. The CDR3 coding sequence is TGTGCTAGTGGGGCCGGGACCGGGCGGGGCTACACCTTC. This encodes CASGAGTGRGYTF.